Here is one T cell receptor beta chain with its context. This sample stems from a study of preoperative IRX-2 immunotherapy in early breast cancer. Treatment noted: preoperative locoregional IRX-2 cytokine immunotherapy. The method was immunoSEQ multiplex PCR; TCRdb's version includes in-frame clones alone and lacks a portion of them. The table lists approximately 1,000 clones, just under 75% of them singletons, with around 10% in the top ten. The CDR3 runs to 13 residues. V lost 6 bases, J lost 7 bases, and 14 bases lay in between. Germline values: CDR1 LNHDA, CDR2 SQIVND (reference sequence). The receptor comes from a human donor with breast cancer. The chain is built from TRBV19 and TRBJ2-3; D call uncertain. The sequenced sample was normal tissue next to the tumor, obtained from a patient treated with IRX-2 immunotherapy. CDR3 DNA sequence: TGTGCCAGTAGGGACCTTTCGGAGTATACGCAGTATTTT. This gives the protein CASRDLSEYTQYF. The entire variable domain, with the rest obtained from reference TRBV19 and TRBJ2-3, is as follows: DGGITQSPKYLFRKEGQNVTLSCEQNLNHDAMYWYRQDPGQGLRLIYYSQIVNDFQKGDIAEGYSVSREKKESFPLTVTSAQKNPTAFYLCASRDLSEYTQYFGPGTRLTVL.